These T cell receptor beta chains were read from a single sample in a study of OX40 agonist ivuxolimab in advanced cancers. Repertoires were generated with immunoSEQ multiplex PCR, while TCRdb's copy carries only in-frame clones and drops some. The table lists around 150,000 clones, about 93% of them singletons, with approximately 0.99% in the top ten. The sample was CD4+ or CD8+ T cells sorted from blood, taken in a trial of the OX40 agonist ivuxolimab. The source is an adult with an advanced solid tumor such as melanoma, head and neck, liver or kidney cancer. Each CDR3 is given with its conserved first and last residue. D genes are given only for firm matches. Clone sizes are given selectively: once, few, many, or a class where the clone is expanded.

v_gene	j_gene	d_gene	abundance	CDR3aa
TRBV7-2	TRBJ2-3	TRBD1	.	CASSLDRYTDTQYF
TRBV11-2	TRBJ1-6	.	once	CASSLALGSSYNSPLHF
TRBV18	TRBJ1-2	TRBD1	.	CASSSDRGGYTF
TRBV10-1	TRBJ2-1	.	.	CATKPGDFYNEQFF
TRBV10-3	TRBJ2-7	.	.	CAISGRGNYEQYF
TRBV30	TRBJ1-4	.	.	CAWGIGEKLFF
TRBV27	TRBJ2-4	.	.	CASSFGGQRAKNIQYF
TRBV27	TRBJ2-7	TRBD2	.	CASSQGLAVTRQYF
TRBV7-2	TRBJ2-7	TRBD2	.	CASSLLAGVIYEQYF
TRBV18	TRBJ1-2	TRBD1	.	CASSPDRTYGYTF
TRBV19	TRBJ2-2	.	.	CASSIRGAGGELFF
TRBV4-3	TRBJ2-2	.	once	CASSRTTDRFTGELFF
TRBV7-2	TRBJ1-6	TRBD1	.	CASSTPPGQGLNSPLHF
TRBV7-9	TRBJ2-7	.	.	CASSLGAAPSYEQYF
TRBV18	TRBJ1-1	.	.	CASSPKGGETEAFF
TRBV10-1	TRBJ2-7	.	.	CASSESGSTYEQYF
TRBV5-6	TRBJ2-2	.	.	CASSLGGIGELFF
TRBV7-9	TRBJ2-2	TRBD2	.	CASSPPRGRGTGELFF
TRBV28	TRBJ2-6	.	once	CASSLPGGGANVLTF
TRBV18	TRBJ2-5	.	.	CASSPYEETQYF
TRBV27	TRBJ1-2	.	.	CASSSTNAYGYTF
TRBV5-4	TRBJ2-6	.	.	CASSQHLSGANVLTF
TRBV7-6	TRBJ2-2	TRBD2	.	CASSALLAGTNTGELFF
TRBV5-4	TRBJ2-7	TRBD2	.	CASSLGASGRVLDEQYF
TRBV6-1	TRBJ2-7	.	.	CASSGSGTSYEQYF
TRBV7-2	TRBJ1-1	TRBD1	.	CASSLQGQGRGAFF
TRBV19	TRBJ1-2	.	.	CASTDSPWVKVDYGYTF
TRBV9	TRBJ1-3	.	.	CASSAGERWGNTIYF
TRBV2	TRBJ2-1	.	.	CASSKLTSGTSNIFF
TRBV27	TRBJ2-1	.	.	CASSLPGTGHYNEQFF
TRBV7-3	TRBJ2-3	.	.	CASSSRVSSTDTQYF
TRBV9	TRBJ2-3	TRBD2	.	CASSPREAGPDTQYF
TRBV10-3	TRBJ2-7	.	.	CAISEGSYEQYF
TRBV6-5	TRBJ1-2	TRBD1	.	CASSTGTAENYGYTF
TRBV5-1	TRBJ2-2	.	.	CASSLGETGELFF
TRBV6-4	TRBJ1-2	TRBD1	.	CASRVTGTGNGYTF
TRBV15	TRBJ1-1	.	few	CATSKTNTEAFF
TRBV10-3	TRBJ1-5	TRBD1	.	CAIRATGSNQPQHF
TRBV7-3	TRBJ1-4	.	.	CASSPQGGKLFF
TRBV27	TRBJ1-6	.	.	CASSDRLQASPLHF
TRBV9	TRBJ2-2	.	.	CASSPRTARDTGELFF
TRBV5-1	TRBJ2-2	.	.	CASSFGLSPFDTGELFF
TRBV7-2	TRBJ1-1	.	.	CASSLARVLNTEAFF
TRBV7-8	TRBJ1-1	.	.	CASSPGGGRNTEAFF
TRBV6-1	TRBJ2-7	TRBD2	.	CASSPTGEGSYEQYF
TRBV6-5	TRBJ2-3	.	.	CASSYSGGKGQYF
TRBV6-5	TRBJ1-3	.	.	CASRVLDGGNTIYF
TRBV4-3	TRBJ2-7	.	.	CASSPGTKDEQYF